Below, 19 T cell receptor beta chains from the same sample are listed, as sequenced in a study of monozygotic twins with inflammatory bowel disease. TCRdb derives one entry per CDR3 protein from the 5' RACE reads, leaving out DNA. In all, the sample yields fewer than 200,000 distinct CDR3 sequences. The sequencing input was blood. Every receptor here comes from a human donor with ulcerative colitis or Crohn's disease, or a healthy co-twin of an affected twin (not recorded which).

V usage is TRBV7-9 and J usage is TRBJ2-1; no DNA is available, so the TRBD1 call from TCRdb remains unchecked. The CDR3 spans 15 residues. Germline V gene lookup returns CDR1 SEHNR and CDR2 FQNEAQ (reference sequence). CDR3 protein: CASSWDSGSYNEQFF.

The rearrangement joins TRBV5-1 to TRBJ2-7; TCRdb proposes TRBD1, but this gene call is untestable without DNA. Per the germline V gene, CDR1 is SGHRS and CDR2 is YFSETQ. The CDR3 covers 20 residues. The CDR3 loop is CASSLARTGVRRMSSYEQYF.

V and J are TRBV5-4 and TRBJ1-6; TCRdb indicates TRBD1, and absent DNA this call remains unverified. Germline V CDR1 and CDR2: SGHNT, YYREEE (reference sequence). CDR3 length: 17 amino acids. This chain's CDR3 is CASSFGQGSSYNSPLHF. The whole variable domain, filled in from reference TRBV5-4 and TRBJ1-6, reads ETGVTQSPTHLIKTRGQQVTLRCSSQSGHNTVSWYQQALGQGPQFIFQYYREEENGRGNFPPRFSGLQFPNYSSELNVNALELDDSALYLCASSFGQGSSYNSPLHFGNGTRLTVT.

This chain links TRBV19 with TRBJ2-1. Germline CDR1 LNHDA, CDR2 SQIVND (reference sequence). The CDR3 consists of 12 residues. The CDR3 loop is CASSIRVGEQFF.

J is TRBJ2-7 and V is TRBV30; TCRdb gives TRBD1 as the D gene, but with no DNA this cannot be confirmed. The CDR3 consists of 13 residues. Germline lookup yields CDR1 GTSNPN and CDR2 SVGIG (reference sequence). The CDR3: CAWSHHGANEQYF.

This clonotype counts as medium-sized (0.01 to 0.1%) by frequency. This chain connects TRBV18 to TRBJ2-3. Per the germline V gene, CDR1 is KGHSH and CDR2 is LQKENI. The CDR3 extends over 12 amino acids. CDR3: CASSPSTDTQYF.

This rearrangement joins TRBV7-2 to TRBJ1-3; TCRdb gives TRBD1 as the D gene, but with no DNA this cannot be confirmed. This CDR3 spans 17 amino acids. CDR1 SGHTA and CDR2 FQGNSA come from the germline V gene. The CDR3 reads CASSFRQGAQGGNTIYF. Using reference TRBV7-2 and TRBJ1-3 for the parts outside the CDR3, the full variable domain is GAGVSQSPSNKVTEKGKDVELRCDPISGHTALYWYRQSLGQGLEFLIYFQGNSAPDKSGLPSDRFSAERTGGSVSTLTIQRTQQEDSAVYLCASSFRQGAQGGNTIYFGEGSWLTVV.

The V gene is TRBV27, the J gene TRBJ2-2; TCRdb proposes TRBD1, but this gene call is untestable without DNA. The CDR3 has 17 residues. Germline lookup yields CDR1 MNHEY and CDR2 SMNVEV (reference sequence). CDR3 sequence: CASSRRWDSLNTGELFF.

The chain recombines TRBV20-1 with TRBJ1-2. From germline, CDR1 is DFQATT and CDR2 SNEGSKA (reference sequence). CDR3 length: 15 residues. The CDR3 region is CSARALGPQGIGYTF.

The chain joins TRBV5-8 to TRBJ2-7; absent DNA, TCRdb's TRBD2 call cannot be checked. This CDR3 spans 14 amino acids. CDR1 is SGHTS and CDR2 is YDEGEE in the germline V gene. The CDR3 sequence: CASSWRTEDDEQYF.

The rearrangement uses TRBV20-1 and TRBJ2-1. The CDR3 extends over 13 amino acids. Germline V gene lookup returns CDR1 DFQATT and CDR2 SNEGSKA (reference sequence). CDR3: CSPASLEYNEQFF.

CDR3 loop: CASSPIPPRQGDYEQYF. V and J are TRBV18 and TRBJ2-7; TCRdb outputs TRBD1, but without DNA this stays unchecked. Germline lookup yields CDR1 KGHSH and CDR2 LQKENI. The CDR3 length is 17 residues.

The chain employs TRBV5-1 and TRBJ1-1; TCRdb selects TRBD1, and the lack of DNA leaves this call unchecked. Germline V gene sequence: CDR1 SGHRS, CDR2 YFSETQ. The CDR3 loop spans 14 amino acids. CDR3 sequence: CASSPITGRTEAFF. The entire variable domain, with the rest obtained from reference TRBV5-1 and TRBJ1-1, is as follows: KAGVTQTPRYLIKTRGQQVTLSCSPISGHRSVSWYQQTPGQGLQFLFEYFSETQRNKGNFPGRFSGRQFSNSRSEMNVSTLELGDSALYLCASSPITGRTEAFFGQGTRLTVV.

V gene TRBV4-2 combines with J gene TRBJ2-7; TCRdb's D call, TRBD2, is unchecked because there is no DNA. Germline V lookup: CDR1 LGHNA, CDR2 YNFKEQ. The CDR3 sequence is 17 residues long. The CDR3 spells CASSQASGTSGFYEQYF.

This sequence joins TRBV24-1 and TRBJ1-2; without DNA, the TCRdb call of TRBD1 cannot be checked. The CDR3 contains 14 residues. Germline-derived CDR1 and CDR2 are KGHDR and SFDVKD. CDR3 loop: CATSAQGAASGYTF.

The chain has TRBV28 and TRBJ2-7; TCRdb returns TRBD1, unconfirmable since there is no DNA. This CDR3 contains 14 residues. CDR1 and CDR2 from the germline V gene are MDHEN and SYDVKM. The CDR3 protein is CASSIIKGDYEQYF. The variable domain in full, with the rest retrieved from reference TRBV28 and TRBJ2-7, is DVKVTQSSRYLVKRTGEKVFLECVQDMDHENMFWYRQDPGLGLRLIYFSYDVKMKEKGDIPEGYSVSREKKERFSLILESASTNQTSMYLCASSIIKGDYEQYFGPGTRLTVT.

The V gene is TRBV12-3 or TRBV12-4, the J gene TRBJ2-1; there is no DNA to check the TCRdb D call of TRBD2. The CDR3 has 16 residues. CDR3 region: CASRGLAGGPGNEQFF.

The chain's CDR3 is CASSSGTGNTGELFF. The chain uses TRBV18 and TRBJ2-2; the D call of TRBD1 rests on TCRdb alone, since no DNA is present to check it. The germline V gene has CDR1 KGHSH and CDR2 LQKENI. CDR3 length: 15 residues.

The chain is built from TRBV7-9 and TRBJ2-2; the TCRdb D gene call, TRBD1, has no DNA to confirm it. CDR1 and CDR2 from the germline V gene are SEHNR and FQNEAQ (reference sequence). CDR3 length equals 16 residues. CDR3 protein: CASSFRVVGGTGELFF.